The 22 T cell receptor beta chains below come from one sample, sequenced in a study of cytomegalovirus exposure and HLA in healthy donors. In the PCR, 60 Vbeta and 13 Jbeta primers were used. TCRdb keeps only in-frame clones here, not all; method: immunoSEQ multiplex PCR. There are roughly 55,000 clones in the sample; more than 65% occur only once, and approximately 35% lies in the top ten. The sample taken for sequencing was PBMCs. The receptors were sampled from a man aged 35 to 55 in good health and CMV-seropositive.

The chain joins TRBV13 to TRBJ1-1; D remains ambiguous. V was trimmed by 5 bases and J by 4 bases, leaving 11 bases between them. CDR1 is PRHDT, CDR2 FYEKMQ, per germline (reference sequence). The CDR3 length is 13 residues. CDR3 DNA sequence: TGTGCCAGCAGCCCTAGACGAGGCACTGAAGCTTTCTTT. Protein: CASSPRRGTEAFF. Filled out from reference TRBV13 and TRBJ1-1, the complete variable domain reads AAGVIQSPRHLIKEKRETATLKCYPIPRHDTVYWYQQGPGQDPQFLISFYEKMQSDKGSIPDRFSAQQFSDYHSELNMSSLELGDSALYFCASSPRRGTEAFFGQGTRLTVV.

This clone was seen a handful of times. V is TRBV9 and J is TRBJ1-1; possible D gene TRBD1, 5 bases. The germline V gene has CDR1 SGDLS and CDR2 YYNGEE. The CDR3 sequence is 15 residues long. Deletions cut 4 bases from V and 4 bases from J, with 17 bases between. CDR3: CASSPSRVRTTEAFF. The CDR3 nucleotides read TGTGCCAGCAGCCCCTCCAGGGTTCGTACCACTGAAGCTTTCTTT.

This rearrangement joins TRBV5-1 to TRBJ2-5; the match to TRBD2 covers 8 bases. V was clipped by 6 bases and J by 2 bases; unmatched bases: 6. The CDR3 sequence is 14 residues long. The germline gives CDR1 SGHRS, CDR2 YFSETQ. The CDR3 DNA reads TGCGCCAGCACCAAAACTAGCGGACAAGAGACCCAGTACTTC. It encodes CASTKTSGQETQYF.

This rearrangement joins TRBV30 to TRBJ1-2; the match to TRBD1 covers 8 bases. Germline assignment: CDR1 GTSNPN and CDR2 SVGIG (reference sequence). The J segment lost 8 bases and the V segment lost 3 bases, leaving 17 bases of the junction unmatched. CDR3 length: 16 amino acids. CDR3: CAWRTRILDREGGYTF. The DNA of the CDR3 is TGTGCCTGGAGAACACGAATACTGGACAGGGAGGGCGGCTACACCTTC.

The V call is TRBV6-1, the J call TRBJ1-6; 7 bases fit TRBD1. This CDR3 comprises 14 residues. J was trimmed by 9 bases and V by 1 base; bases with no gene match: 3. The germline V gene has CDR1 MNHNS and CDR2 SASEGT. CDR3 residues: CASSEGTGGSPLHF. The DNA of the CDR3 is TGTGCCAGCAGTGAAGGGACAGGCGGTTCACCCCTCCACTTT.

This clone turned up a few times. The chain is built from TRBV2 and TRBJ1-4; no clear D. Per the germline V gene, CDR1 is SNHLY and CDR2 is FYNNEI. V gave up 0 bases and J gave up 7 bases, with 18 bases separating them. The CDR3 runs to 17 residues. The CDR3 protein is CASSEAVFGVKREKLFF. The CDR3 DNA is TGTGCCAGCAGTGAAGCTGTTTTCGGGGTAAAACGTGAAAAACTGTTTTTT.

The gene calls are TRBV7-2 and TRBJ2-5; 7 bases match TRBD2. CDR3 size: 14 residues. V was pared by 1 base and J by 5 bases, with 4 bases of the junction left unmatched. Germline values: CDR1 SGHTA, CDR2 FQGNSA. The CDR3 here is CASSLVRGRETQYF. CDR3 in DNA: TGTGCCAGCAGCTTAGTGCGGGGGAGGGAGACCCAGTACTTC.

This clone occurred a few times. This chain joins TRBV4-1 and TRBJ1-2; 9 nucleotides line up with TRBD1. With 0 bases clipped from V and 6 bases from J, the junction kept 8 bases outside the gene matches. CDR1 MGHRA and CDR2 YSYEKL come from the germline V gene. CDR3 length equals 16 residues. As DNA, the CDR3 is TGCGCCAGCAGCCAAGACGGGACAGGGCGGTACAATGGCTACACCTTC. Translated: CASSQDGTGRYNGYTF.

The rearrangement links TRBV9 to TRBJ2-1, with 9 nucleotides matching TRBD1. CDR3 length equals 14 residues. Germline CDR1 SGDLS, CDR2 YYNGEE. With V trimmed by 7 bases and J by 5 bases, 7 bases remained unmatched. CDR3 sequence: CASQRTGDNNEQFF. The CDR3 DNA is TGTGCCAGCCAGAGGACAGGGGACAACAATGAGCAGTTCTTC.

The CDR3 here is CASSLDGSYGYTF. The CDR3 DNA reads TGTGCCAGCAGCTTGGACGGGAGCTATGGCTACACCTTC. The chain couples TRBV5-8 to TRBJ1-2; D uncertain. CDR1 and CDR2 from the germline V gene are SGHTS and YDEGEE. Trimming removed 0 bases from V and 4 bases from J, with 7 bases in between. The CDR3 contains 13 residues.

The chain has TRBV4-1 and TRBJ2-7; tentative D call: TRBD1 (6 bases). This CDR3 has 14 residues. V lost 1 base to trimming and J lost 2 bases, with 9 bases between them. Germline lookup yields CDR1 MGHRA and CDR2 YSYEKL. CDR3 nucleotide sequence: TGCGCCAGCAGCCAAGGCAGGGGAGCCTACGAGCAGTACTTC. Translated, it gives CASSQGRGAYEQYF.

J is TRBJ2-1 and V is TRBV7-2, with a tentative D call TRBD2 (6 bases). V lost 7 bases, J lost 8 bases, and 18 bases lay in between. The CDR3 is 14 amino acids. From germline, CDR1 is SGHTA and CDR2 FQGNSA. DNA for the CDR3: TGTGCCAGCATCCACCTCGGAGGGCCCCATGAGCAGTTCTTC. It specifies CASIHLGGPHEQFF.

The gene calls are TRBV4-1 and TRBJ2-3, with TRBD2 as a possible D gene (5 bases). V lost 0 bases and J 4 bases, leaving 5 bases between the germline ends. Germline loops: CDR1 MGHRA, CDR2 YSYEKL. The CDR3 is 13 amino acids. CDR3 DNA sequence: TGCGCCAGCAGCCAAGAGAGGGCAGATACGCAGTATTTT. The encoded protein is CASSQERADTQYF.

This clone is a singleton in its sample. The chain uses TRBV20-1 and TRBJ2-5, with D unclear. The germline V gene encodes CDR1 DFQATT and CDR2 SNEGSKA (reference sequence). This CDR3 is built from 10 residues. V was clipped by 5 bases and J by 7 bases, with 8 bases between them. The CDR3 here is CSASSVTQYF. Here the CDR3 DNA reads TGCAGTGCTTCATCGGTGACCCAGTACTTC.

The V and J genes are TRBV6-1 and TRBJ2-5, with 12 positions matching TRBD2. The CDR3 spans 17 residues. Trimming removed 4 bases from V and 1 base from J; junction bases left unmatched: 7. Looked up from germline, CDR1 is MNHNS and CDR2 is SASEGT. This CDR3 is CASSGTSGATPQETQYF. Written as DNA, the CDR3 is TGTGCCAGCAGTGGGACTAGCGGGGCCACCCCCCAAGAGACCCAGTACTTC.

This rearrangement joins TRBV5-8 to TRBJ2-3, with 9 nucleotides matching TRBD2. The trim removed 4 bases at V and 1 base at J, leaving 4 bases unmatched. Germline CDR1 reads SGHTS; CDR2 reads YDEGEE. This CDR3 has 15 amino acids. The CDR3 DNA is TGTGCCAGCAGCCCCGGGACTAGCCGCACAGATACGCAGTATTTT. Translating it yields CASSPGTSRTDTQYF.

The J gene is TRBJ1-2, the V gene TRBV5-1; 7 nucleotides match TRBD1. Germline CDR1 SGHRS, CDR2 YFSETQ. Germline trimming cut 1 base from V and 8 bases from J; bases unmatched to any gene: 8. The CDR3 runs to 14 residues. This chain's CDR3 is CASSLQGDGLGYTF. CDR3 bases: TGCGCCAGCAGCTTGCAGGGGGACGGCTTGGGCTACACCTTC.

The rearrangement uses TRBV10-2 and TRBJ1-5; D may be TRBD1 (5 bases). The CDR3 totals 16 residues. Germline V CDR1 and CDR2: WSHSY, SAAADI. Trimming pared 2 bases from V and 0 bases from J, leaving 11 bases between. The CDR3 bases are TGCGCCAGCAGTGAGCAGGGCTTGAATAGCAATCAGCCCCAGCATTTT. It encodes CASSEQGLNSNQPQHF.

V usage is TRBV2 and J usage is TRBJ2-7; TRBD2 matches at 8 bases. The CDR3 is 15 residues long. CDR1 and CDR2 (germline): SNHLY, FYNNEI. Trimming cost V 1 base and J 5 bases; bases outside gene matches: 7. In DNA, the CDR3 is TGTGCCAGCAGTGAAGTTGCGGGGGGACGAAACGAGCAGTACTTC. It translates to CASSEVAGGRNEQYF.

The chain couples TRBV5-1 to TRBJ1-1, with unresolved D. V was cut by 1 base and J by 5 bases, with 12 bases left in between. The CDR3 is made up of 14 amino acids. The germline V gene has CDR1 SGHRS and CDR2 YFSETQ. CDR3 DNA: TGCGCCAGCAGCTTGTCCGTAGCGGAAACTGAAGCTTTCTTT. This translates into CASSLSVAETEAFF.

This clone was seen only a few times. The chain links TRBV19 to TRBJ1-2; 8 bases line up with TRBD1. V dropped 7 bases and J dropped 2; count of bases not matched to a gene: 6. Germline V gene lookup returns CDR1 LNHDA and CDR2 SQIVND (reference sequence). The CDR3 length is 14 residues. CDR3 coding DNA: TGTGCCAGTAACCGTCCAGGGGGCAACTATGGCTACACCTTC. Translation gives CASNRPGGNYGYTF.

This sequence joins TRBV7-3 and TRBJ1-1; 7 bases align to TRBD1. CDR3 length equals 14 residues. CDR1 and CDR2 (germline): SGHTA, FQGTGA. V shed 2 bases, J shed 4 bases, and the junction held 4 bases outside the gene matches. CDR3 nucleotide sequence: TGTGCCAGCAGCTTAGGCAGGGGGAGCACTGAAGCTTTCTTT. Its protein is CASSLGRGSTEAFF.